This T cell receptor beta chain was recovered during a study of cytomegalovirus exposure and HLA in healthy donors. Remarks on this clone: As yet, its antigen is unknown.

Amplification used 60 Vbeta primers and 13 Jbeta primers. Per the original data handling: It was a later analysis that counted roughly 79 million unique TCR beta chains, of which around 11 million were shared. Profiled with immunoSEQ multiplex PCR; TCRdb holds only in-frame clones, not every one. That table supplies the V and J calls and clone size; D and trimming were determined from the DNA. Of about 130,000 clones in the sample, 6.5% to 9.5% are singletons; the top ten hold 5% to 7%. Findings and caveats of the study: A reported reduction in N-insertions relative to the 666-donor mean was seen in an Asian-associated ancestry cluster in a later analysis. When analyzed later, a missense DCLRE1C variant was found to be linked to TCR beta V- and J-gene trimming.

Sequenced: PBMCs. The clonotype comes from a man between 40 and 49 years old in good health and CMV-seronegative.

CDR3 region: CASSQNGKLFF. The DNA for the CDR3 is TGTGCCAGCAGTCAAAACGGAAAACTGTTTTTT. The rearrangement joins TRBV21-1 to TRBJ1-4. TRBV21-1 is recorded as a pseudogene. The CDR3 is 11 residues long.